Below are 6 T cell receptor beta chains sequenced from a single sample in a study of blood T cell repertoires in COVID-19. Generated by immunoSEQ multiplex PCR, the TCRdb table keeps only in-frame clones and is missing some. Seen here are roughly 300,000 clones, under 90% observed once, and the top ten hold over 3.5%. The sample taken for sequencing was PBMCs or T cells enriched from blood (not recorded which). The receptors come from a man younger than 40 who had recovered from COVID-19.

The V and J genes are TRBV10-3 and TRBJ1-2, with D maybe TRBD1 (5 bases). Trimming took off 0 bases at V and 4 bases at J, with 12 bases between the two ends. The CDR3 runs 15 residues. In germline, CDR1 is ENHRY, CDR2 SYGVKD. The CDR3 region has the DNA TGTGCCATCAGTGAGTCGAGGCCCGGGGGCTATGGCTACACCTTC. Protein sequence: CAISESRPGGYGYTF.

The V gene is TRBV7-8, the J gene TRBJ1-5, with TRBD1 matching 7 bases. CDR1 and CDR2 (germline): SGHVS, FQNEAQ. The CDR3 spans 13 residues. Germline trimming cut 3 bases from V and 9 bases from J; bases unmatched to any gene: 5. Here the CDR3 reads CASSFKGAGPQHF. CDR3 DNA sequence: TGTGCCAGCAGCTTTAAGGGGGCCGGGCCCCAGCATTTT.

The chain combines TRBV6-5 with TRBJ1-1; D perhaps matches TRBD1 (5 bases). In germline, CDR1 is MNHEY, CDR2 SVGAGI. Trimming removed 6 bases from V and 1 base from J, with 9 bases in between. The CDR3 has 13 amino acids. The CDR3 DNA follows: TGTGCCAGCAGGGCGACAGAGAACACTGAAGCTTTCTTT. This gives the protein CASRATENTEAFF.

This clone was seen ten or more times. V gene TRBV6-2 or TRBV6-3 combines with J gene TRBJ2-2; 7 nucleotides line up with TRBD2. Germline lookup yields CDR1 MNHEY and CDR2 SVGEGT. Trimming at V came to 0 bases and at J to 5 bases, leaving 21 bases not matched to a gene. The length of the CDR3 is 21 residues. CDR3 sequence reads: CASSYSSRYSASGARTGELFF. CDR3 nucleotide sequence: TGTGCCAGCAGTTACTCGTCGAGGTATTCGGCTAGCGGTGCGAGGACCGGGGAGCTGTTTTTT.

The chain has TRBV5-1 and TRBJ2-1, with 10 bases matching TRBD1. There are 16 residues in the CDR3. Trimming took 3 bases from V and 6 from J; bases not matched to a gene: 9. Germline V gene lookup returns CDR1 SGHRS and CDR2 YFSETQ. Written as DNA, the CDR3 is TGCGCCAGCAGCTCTTTAGGGGACAGGGGTCCCAATGAGCAGTTCTTC. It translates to CASSSLGDRGPNEQFF.

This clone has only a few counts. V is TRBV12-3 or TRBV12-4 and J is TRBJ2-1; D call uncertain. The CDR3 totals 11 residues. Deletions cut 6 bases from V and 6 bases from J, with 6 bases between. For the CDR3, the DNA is TGTGCCAGCAGCCACGGCAATGAGCAGTTCTTC. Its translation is CASSHGNEQFF.